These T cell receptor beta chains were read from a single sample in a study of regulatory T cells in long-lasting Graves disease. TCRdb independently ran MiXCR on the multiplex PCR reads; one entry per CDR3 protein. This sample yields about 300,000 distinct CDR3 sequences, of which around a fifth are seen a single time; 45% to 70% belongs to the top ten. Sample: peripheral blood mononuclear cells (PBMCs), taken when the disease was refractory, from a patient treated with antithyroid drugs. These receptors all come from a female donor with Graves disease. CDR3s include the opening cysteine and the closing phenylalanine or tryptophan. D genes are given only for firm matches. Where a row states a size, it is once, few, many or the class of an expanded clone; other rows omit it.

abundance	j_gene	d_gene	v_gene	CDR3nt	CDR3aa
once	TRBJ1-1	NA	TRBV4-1	TGCGCCAGCAGCCAAGGGAATATGAACACTGAAGCTTTCTTT	CASSQGNMNTEAFF
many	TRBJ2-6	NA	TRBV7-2	TGTGCCAGCAGCTTAGTATCGGTACCTGGGGCCAACGTCCTGACTTTC	CASSLVSVPGANVLTF
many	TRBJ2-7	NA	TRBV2	TGTGCCAGCAGCCCGAGCTCCTACGAGCAGTACTTC	CASSPSSYEQYF
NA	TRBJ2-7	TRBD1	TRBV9	TGTGCCAGCAGCGTAGGCAGCGAACCGACAGGGCGGTACGAGCAGTACTTC	CASSVGSEPTGRYEQYF
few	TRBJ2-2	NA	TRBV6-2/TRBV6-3	TGTGCCAGCAGTTACGACGGGGTTAGCGGGGAGCTGTTTTTT	CASSYDGVSGELFF
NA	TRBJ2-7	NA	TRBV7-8	TGTGCCAGCAGCTTAGGCTCTATGGGGGACTGGTCCTACTACGAGCAGTACTTC	CASSLGSMGDWSYYEQYF
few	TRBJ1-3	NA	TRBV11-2	TGTGCCAGCAGCTCGCAGACAGGCTCTGGAAACACCATATATTTT	CASSSQTGSGNTIYF
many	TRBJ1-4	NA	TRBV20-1	TGCAGTGCTAGTTTCCAGGATGGAAAACTGTTTTTT	CSASFQDGKLFF
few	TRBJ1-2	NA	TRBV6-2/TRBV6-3	TGTGCCAGCAGATCCCAGGAACTAAACTATGGCTACACCTTC	CASRSQELNYGYTF
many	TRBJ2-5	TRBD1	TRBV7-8	TGTGCCAGCAGCTCCTACAAAACAGGGGGGCAAGAGACCCAGTACTTC	CASSSYKTGGQETQYF
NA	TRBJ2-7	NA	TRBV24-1	TGTGCCACCAGTCTGGGATCCTACGAGCAGTACTTC	CATSLGSYEQYF
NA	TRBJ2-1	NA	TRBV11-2	TGTGCCAGCAGCTCAGGGGGGCCCTACAATGAGCAGTTCTTC	CASSSGGPYNEQFF
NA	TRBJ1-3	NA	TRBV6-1	TGTGCCAGCAGCCCCTACGGGACCCAATACGAAAACACCATATATTTT	CASSPYGTQYENTIYF
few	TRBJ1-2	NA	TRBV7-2	TGTGCCAGCAGCTTAAATTTACCGGGACGGATTATTAGTGTGGGCTACACCTTC	CASSLNLPGRIISVGYTF
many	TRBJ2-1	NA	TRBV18	TGTGCCAGCTCAGCCGGGGTCTACAATGAGCAGTTCTTC	CASSAGVYNEQFF
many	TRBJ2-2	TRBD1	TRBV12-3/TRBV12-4	TGTGCCAGCAGGGTGGGGACAGGGGCCACCGGGGAGCTGTTTTTT	CASRVGTGATGELFF
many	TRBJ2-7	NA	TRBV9	TGTGCCAGCAGTGTTGGAGGGATCTCCTACGAGCAGTACTTC	CASSVGGISYEQYF
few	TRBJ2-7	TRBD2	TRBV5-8	TGTGCCAGCAGCTTGAGGACGGGAGGGCTCTACGAGCAGTACTTC	CASSLRTGGLYEQYF
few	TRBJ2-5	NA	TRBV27	TGTGCCAGCAGCGACGGGACGGATTGGACCCAGTACTTC	CASSDGTDWTQYF
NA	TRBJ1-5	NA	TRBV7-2	TGTGCCAGCAGCTTAGAGGGTCGGAGGGGGTCGAATCAGCCCCAGCATTTT	CASSLEGRRGSNQPQHF
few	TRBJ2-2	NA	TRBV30	TGTGCCTGGGGTTATGGGCGGCGGGTCGGGGAGCTGTTTTTT	CAWGYGRRVGELFF
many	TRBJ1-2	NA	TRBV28	TGTGCCAGCAGTTTAAAGCGTCGCTACACAAACTATGGCTACACCTTC	CASSLKRRYTNYGYTF
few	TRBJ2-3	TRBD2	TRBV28	TGTGCCAGCAGTTCCGCTAGCGGGAGAACCACAGATACGCAGTATTTT	CASSSASGRTTDTQYF
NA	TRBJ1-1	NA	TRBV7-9	TGTGCCAGCAGCTTAGCTTTTGGCACCCCATTGAACACTGAAGCTTTCTTT	CASSLAFGTPLNTEAFF
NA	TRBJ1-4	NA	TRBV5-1	TGCGCCAGCAGCTTGGTTACGGGGACGGAAAAACTGTTTTTT	CASSLVTGTEKLFF
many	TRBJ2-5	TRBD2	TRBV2	TGTGCCAGCAAGGTCCGCGGGGGGGGCCAAGAGACCCAGTACTTC	CASKVRGGGQETQYF
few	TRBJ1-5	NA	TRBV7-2	TGTGCCAGCAGCAGGGACGCGGATCAACCCCAGCATTTT	CASSRDADQPQHF
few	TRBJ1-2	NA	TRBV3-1	TGTGCCAGCAGCCCCTTCCCGGAGATTCCATATGGCTACACCTTC	CASSPFPEIPYGYTF
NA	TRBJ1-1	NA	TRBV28	TGTGCCAGCAGTTTATCCATGAGCACTGAAGCTTTCTTT	CASSLSMSTEAFF
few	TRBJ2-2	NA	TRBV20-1	TGCAGTGCCGAGCTAGTCGGGGAGCTGTTTTTT	CSAELVGELFF
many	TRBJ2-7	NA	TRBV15	TGTGCCACCAGCAGAGATAGAAGGTCTTCCTACGAGCAGTACTTC	CATSRDRRSSYEQYF
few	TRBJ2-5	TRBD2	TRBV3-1	TGTGCCAGCAGCTTGCCCCTAGCGGGAGTAGAGGAGACCCAGTACTTC	CASSLPLAGVEETQYF
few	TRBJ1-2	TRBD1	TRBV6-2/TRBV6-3	TGTGCCAGCAGGCCCCCCGGGACAGGGGTTTTTCACTATGGCTACACCTTC	CASRPPGTGVFHYGYTF
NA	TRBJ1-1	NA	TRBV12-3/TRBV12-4	TGTGCCAGCAGTTTAGGGCTTCGGAACACTGAAGCTTTCTTT	CASSLGLRNTEAFF
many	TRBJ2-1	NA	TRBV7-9	TGTGCCAGCAGCTTAGAATTCATGGGGCAGTTCTTC	CASSLEFMGQFF
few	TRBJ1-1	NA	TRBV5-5	TGTGCCAGCAGCGATTTTCGGTGGACTTCTGAAGCTTTCTTT	CASSDFRWTSEAFF
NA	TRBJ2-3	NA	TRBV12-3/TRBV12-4	TGTGCCAGCAGTTCCAGGAGGCGCACAGATACGCAGTATTTT	CASSSRRRTDTQYF
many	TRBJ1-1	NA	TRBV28	TGTGCCAGCAGTTCTTGGGACGTTACTGAAGCTTTCTTT	CASSSWDVTEAFF
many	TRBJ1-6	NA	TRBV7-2	TGTGCCAGCAGCTTAGCGTCTCACGGATCACCCCTCCACTTT	CASSLASHGSPLHF
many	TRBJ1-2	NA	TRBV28	TGTGCCAGCAGTTTTCCCCGGCGGGGCTACACCTTC	CASSFPRRGYTF
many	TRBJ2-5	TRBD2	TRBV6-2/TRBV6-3	TGTGCCAGCAAAGTAGCGGGAGGGTGGGAGACCCAGTACTTC	CASKVAGGWETQYF
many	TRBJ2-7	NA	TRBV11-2	TGTGCCAGCAGCTTAGGCTCACCGCAGTACTTC	CASSLGSPQYF
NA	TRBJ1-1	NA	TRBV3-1	TGTGCCGGCAGCCAAGGTGGGGGGACTGAAGCTTTCTTT	CAGSQGGGTEAFF
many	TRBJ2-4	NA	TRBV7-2	TGTGCCAGCAGCCCTTGGGCGGGGGCTGGCATTCAGTACTTC	CASSPWAGAGIQYF
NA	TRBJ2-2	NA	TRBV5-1	TGCGCCAGCAGCTTGGACACCGGATCCCAAAACACCGGGGAGCTGTTTTTT	CASSLDTGSQNTGELFF
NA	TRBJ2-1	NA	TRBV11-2	TGTGCCAGCAGCTTAGGGGTCTATTTAGGGAGCTCCTACAATGAGCAGTTCTTC	CASSLGVYLGSSYNEQFF
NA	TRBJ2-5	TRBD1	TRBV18	TGTGCCAGCTCATCCTCGGGACAGGGGGCGGATGAGACCCAGTACTTC	CASSSSGQGADETQYF
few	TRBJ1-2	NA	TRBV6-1	TGTGCCAGCAGTGGTTACGGAGCTAACTATGGCTACACCTTC	CASSGYGANYGYTF
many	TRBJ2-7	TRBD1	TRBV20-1	TGCAGTGCTCTCAGGACAGGGATCGCCTACGAGCAGTACTTC	CSALRTGIAYEQYF
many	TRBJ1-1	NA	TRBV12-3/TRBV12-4	TGTGCCAGCAGTTTAGTACCGGACAGCGAAGCTTTCTTT	CASSLVPDSEAFF
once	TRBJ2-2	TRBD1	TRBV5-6	TGTGCCAGCAGCTTCAACAGGGGGACAGGACCCACCGGGGAGCTGTTTTTT	CASSFNRGTGPTGELFF
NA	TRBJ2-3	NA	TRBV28	TGTGCCAGCAGTTTACTTCTATCAGGGGCGTTCGCAGATACGCAGTATTTT	CASSLLLSGAFADTQYF
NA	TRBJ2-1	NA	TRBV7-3	TGTGCCAGCAGCTTATTAGTGGATACCTACAATGAGCAGTTCTTC	CASSLLVDTYNEQFF
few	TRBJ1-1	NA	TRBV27	TGTGCCAGCAGTCCCTCTGGCACTGAAGCTTTCTTT	CASSPSGTEAFF